The next 8 T cell receptor beta chains were all read from a single sample in a study of blood T cells in healthy people across ages. A sample-barcoded 5' primer and a J-beta primer mix were used in a second PCR of roughly 6 to 11 cycles. TCRdb used MiXCR to reprocess the 5' RACE reads, holding one entry per CDR3 protein. The repertoire holds about 1.6 million distinct CDR3 sequences, with 34% as singletons. The source material was blood. The receptors here all came from a woman in her twenties or thirties in good health.

This clonotype was picked up a small number of times. At one end, the junction sequence differs from germline, possibly due to a read error. This chain links TRBV29-1 with TRBJ2-7; D ambiguous. Germline-derived CDR1 and CDR2 are SQVTM and ANQGSEA. This CDR3 contains 11 residues. The CDR3 loop reads CGVLTADEQYF. The CDR3 DNA sequence: TGCGGCGTGTTAACGGCCGACGAGCAGTACTTC.

The chain employs TRBV7-2 and TRBJ2-5, with unresolved D. Germline V gene sequence: CDR1 SGHTA, CDR2 FQGNSA. CDR3 length equals 14 residues. With 0 bases removed from V and 4 bases from J, the gap between germline ends came to 9 bases. Here the CDR3 DNA reads TGTGCCAGCAGCTTAGCCCCGGCGGCAGAGACCCAGTACTTC. Protein product: CASSLAPAAETQYF.

The chain is built from TRBV20-1 and TRBJ2-3, with 7 nucleotides matching TRBD2. V was clipped by 0 bases and J by 7 bases; unmatched bases: 10. CDR1 is DFQATT, CDR2 SNEGSKA, per germline (reference sequence). This CDR3 has 15 residues. The CDR3 here is CSARDSRELGYTQYF. In DNA form, the CDR3 reads TGCAGTGCTAGAGATTCGCGGGAGTTGGGATATACGCAGTATTTT.

The chain is built from TRBV10-2 and TRBJ2-1; maybe TRBD2 (5 bases). V shed 4 bases and J shed 5 bases, with 15 bases lying between them. This CDR3 has 15 residues. Looked up from germline, CDR1 is WSHSY and CDR2 is SAAADI. The CDR3 here is CASSAVRAVNNEQFF. CDR3 sequence (DNA): TGCGCCAGCAGTGCGGTTCGAGCGGTAAACAATGAGCAGTTCTTC.

This clonotype was seen more than once but under ten times. CDR3 sequence: CASSLQGDGSYNEQFF. In DNA, the CDR3 is TGCGCCAGCAGCTTACAGGGTGACGGCTCCTACAATGAGCAGTTCTTC. The chain is built from TRBV4-1 and TRBJ2-1, with a possible D match to TRBD1 (6 bases). The CDR3 has 16 amino acids. Trimming pared 5 bases from V and 0 bases from J, leaving 14 bases between. Germline V gene lookup returns CDR1 MGHRA and CDR2 YSYEKL.

This clonotype was recorded once. The chain employs TRBV9 and TRBJ2-5; 9 bases line up with TRBD1. With 3 bases clipped from V and 11 bases from J, the junction kept 14 bases outside the gene matches. Germline V gene lookup returns CDR1 SGDLS and CDR2 YYNGEE. This CDR3 is 15 amino acids long. CDR3 amino acids: CASSGTGESGNEQYF. CDR3 nucleotides: TGTGCCAGCAGCGGGACAGGGGAAAGCGGCAATGAGCAGTACTTC.

This clonotype has just a few counts. The chain is built from TRBV2 and TRBJ2-7, with D possibly TRBD2 on 6 matching bases. V was trimmed by 6 bases and J by 0 bases, leaving 15 bases between them. The CDR3 has 15 residues. CDR1 and CDR2 (germline): SNHLY, FYNNEI. CDR3 amino acids: CASRLPGLGSYEQYF. The CDR3 DNA reads as TGTGCCAGCAGATTGCCGGGACTGGGCTCCTACGAGCAGTACTTC.

J is TRBJ2-1 and V is TRBV2; 10 bases line up with TRBD2. This CDR3 has 15 amino acids. J lost 5 bases, V lost 5 bases, and 6 bases had no gene match. From germline, CDR1 is SNHLY and CDR2 FYNNEI. The DNA for the CDR3 is TGTGCCAGCAGTCCTAGCGGGGGAGAAAACAATGAGCAGTTCTTC. Its translation is CASSPSGGENNEQFF.